This T cell receptor beta chain is from a study of regulatory T cells in long-lasting Graves disease. The CDR3 sequence is 11 residues long. V lost 11 bases and J lost 5, with 12 bases in between. CDR1 is SNHLY and CDR2 is FYNNEI in the germline V gene. This clonotype was recorded many times. Its target is not known. Construction of TCR beta libraries relied on iRepertoire HTBI primers and on Arm-PCR targeting CDR3 regions. From the multiplex PCR reads, TCRdb called clonotypes with MiXCR, one entry per CDR3 protein. Among roughly 500,000 distinct CDR3 sequences, 12% were seen once, and the ten largest hold roughly 9.3%. Study-level results: With approximately 2,800 shared public clonotypes, persistent patients exceeded new patients, who shared over 950.

Time point: newly diagnosed GD, antithyroid drugs for less than 3 months. Construction of the TCR library relied on RNA isolated from PBMCs. The patient group derived from an endocrinology department in Xi'an, China. In addition, the sample was reused for a study of T cells in Graves' hyperthyroidism and ophthalmopathy. That paper notes: Stable Graves' hyperthyroidism denoted no ophthalmopathy progression over 18 months. The model identified upcoming ophthalmopathy a median approximately six months ahead of onset.

This sequence was found in a woman aged 30 to 39 with Graves disease. Sequencing was performed on peripheral blood mononuclear cells (PBMCs), taken at new diagnosis, from a patient treated with antithyroid drugs. This chain joins TRBV2 and TRBJ1-1; no clear D. CDR3 sequence (DNA): TGTGCCGCCCTTATAGGGACTGAAGCTTTCTTT. Protein: CAALIGTEAFF.